The present T cell receptor (beta chain) was sequenced within a study of OX40 agonist ivuxolimab in advanced cancers. Sequencing was performed with immunoSEQ multiplex PCR; in TCRdb, only in-frame clones are kept and a portion is missing. The sample has 68,000 or so clones, around 93% seen once; the top ten hold approximately 1.1%. This clone turned up a few times. The V and J ends lost 4 bases and 1 base respectively, with 11 bases between them. This CDR3 spans 14 amino acids. Germline V gene sequence: CDR1 SGDLS, CDR2 YYNGEE. The gene calls are TRBV9 and TRBJ1-1; D gene ambiguous. This sequence originates from an adult with an advanced solid tumor such as melanoma, head and neck, liver or kidney cancer. The sequencing used CD4+ or CD8+ T cells sorted from blood, collected in a trial of the OX40 agonist ivuxolimab. The CDR3: CASSLGNGNTEAFF. The CDR3 bases are TGTGCCAGCAGCCTAGGAAACGGGAACACTGAAGCTTTCTTT.